These 20 T cell receptor beta chains originate from one sample sequenced in a study of cytomegalovirus exposure and HLA in healthy donors. The PCR contained 60 Vbeta and 13 Jbeta primers. The repertoire was sequenced with immunoSEQ multiplex PCR; TCRdb's copy has only in-frame clones and lacks some. The sample carries approximately 140,000 clones, around 79% recorded once. The sequenced material came from PBMCs. Every receptor here comes from a female donor in good health and CMV-seronegative.

This rearrangement joins TRBV2 to TRBJ2-5; D is undetermined. This CDR3 comprises 10 residues. The V end lost 6 bases, the J end lost 4 bases, and 3 bases lay between the germline ends. Per germline, CDR1 SNHLY and CDR2 FYNNEI. CDR3: CASRRETQYF. The CDR3 coding sequence is TGTGCCAGCAGGAGAGAGACCCAGTACTTC.

The chain combines TRBV27 with TRBJ2-2; a possible D gene is TRBD2 (6 bases). V lost 7 bases and J lost 1, with 10 bases in between. The CDR3 runs 14 residues. Germline V gene lookup returns CDR1 MNHEY and CDR2 SMNVEV (reference sequence). In DNA form, the CDR3 reads TGTGCCAGCATGGCGGGAAGGAACACCGGGGAGCTGTTTTTT. This codes for CASMAGRNTGELFF.

About this clone: Different DNA sequences within this sample yield the same CDR3. The chain uses TRBV7-2 and TRBJ1-5, with D possibly TRBD1 on 6 matching bases. CDR1 SGHTA and CDR2 FQGNSA come from the germline V gene. CDR3 length equals 14 residues. V was shortened by 5 bases and J by 1 base, with 9 bases between the two germline ends. The chain's CDR3 is CASSPQGSNQPQHF. CDR3 DNA sequence: TGTGCCAGCAGCCCACAGGGAAGCAATCAGCCCCAGCATTTT.

The table lists this clone with a few counts. This chain joins TRBV27 and TRBJ2-7; no firm D call. The CDR3 length is 13 residues. The V and J ends lost 5 bases and 7 bases respectively, with 15 bases between them. Germline V CDR1 and CDR2: MNHEY, SMNVEV (reference sequence). The CDR3: CASSLTRLGEQYF. CDR3 bases: TGTGCCAGCAGTCTGACACGATTAGGTGAGCAGTACTTC.

The rearrangement joins TRBV28 to TRBJ1-1, with a weak D call TRBD1 (5 bases). V was pared by 6 bases and J by 7 bases, with 21 bases between. Germline V gives CDR1 MDHEN, CDR2 SYDVKM. This CDR3 has 15 amino acids. The CDR3 DNA sequence: TGTGCCAGCAGGCCACAGGACGGGACTTACAGTGAAGCTTTCTTT. Translating gives CASRPQDGTYSEAFF.

The rearrangement uses TRBV28 and TRBJ2-6, with 14 nucleotides matching TRBD2. V was pared by 3 bases and J by 2 bases, with 3 bases of the junction left unmatched. This CDR3 has 18 residues. Per the germline V gene, CDR1 is MDHEN and CDR2 is SYDVKM. CDR3 sequence reads: CASSFPTSGGAGANVLTF. CDR3 sequence (DNA): TGTGCCAGCAGTTTCCCGACTAGCGGGGGGGCTGGGGCCAACGTCCTGACTTTC.

This chain uses TRBV28 with TRBJ1-1; the D gene is possibly TRBD1 (5 bases). The germline CDR1 and CDR2 sequences are MDHEN and SYDVKM. V dropped 4 bases and J dropped 5 bases, with 20 bases sitting between them. The CDR3 runs to 16 residues. CDR3 loop: CASSYLGGGGKTEAFF. The DNA of the CDR3 is TGTGCCAGCAGTTACCTGGGGGGGGGTGGGAAAACTGAAGCTTTCTTT.

This clone occurred a few times. The chain uses TRBV5-1 and TRBJ1-4; D remains unclear. The CDR3 runs 13 residues. CDR1 SGHRS and CDR2 YFSETQ come from the germline V gene. The ends were cut back, 0 bases at V and 6 bases at J, with 6 bases in the middle. The CDR3 DNA reads as TGCGCCAGCAGCTTGGTCCCGGATGAAAAACTGTTTTTT. As protein: CASSLVPDEKLFF. The complete variable domain, with remaining parts taken from reference TRBV5-1 and TRBJ1-4, reads KAGVTQTPRYLIKTRGQQVTLSCSPISGHRSVSWYQQTPGQGLQFLFEYFSETQRNKGNFPGRFSGRQFSNSRSEMNVSTLELGDSALYLCASSLVPDEKLFFGSGTQLSVL.

J is TRBJ1-2 and V is TRBV29-1, with D tentatively TRBD1 (5 bases). V lost 3 bases to trimming and J lost 2 bases, with 13 bases between them. The CDR3 consists of 14 residues. Germline CDR1 reads SQVTM; CDR2 reads ANQGSEA. Here the CDR3 reads CSVESGGENYGYTF. The CDR3 nucleotides read TGCAGCGTTGAGTCTGGAGGGGAAAACTATGGCTACACCTTC. The whole variable domain, remainder taken from reference TRBV29-1 and TRBJ1-2, is SAVISQKPSRDICQRGTSLTIQCQVDSQVTMMFWYRQQPGQSLTLIATANQGSEATYESGFVIDKFPISRPNLTFSTLTVSNMSPEDSSIYLCSVESGGENYGYTFGSGTRLTVV.

The chain couples TRBV19 to TRBJ1-5; no definite D call. Germline CDR1 and CDR2: LNHDA and SQIVND (reference sequence). The V gene lost 3 bases and the J gene lost 0 bases, with 12 bases spanning the gap. This CDR3 spans 16 amino acids. Here the CDR3 reads CASSIKGEGSNQPQHF. As DNA, the CDR3 is TGTGCCAGTAGTATTAAGGGTGAGGGTAGCAATCAGCCCCAGCATTTT.

This clone was detected only a few times. V and J are TRBV6-5 and TRBJ1-5; D uncertain. The CDR3 loop spans 11 amino acids. Trimming removed 5 bases from V and 9 bases from J, with 8 bases in between. Germline lookup yields CDR1 MNHEY and CDR2 SVGAGI. Written as DNA, the CDR3 is TGTGCCAGCAGTGAGGTGGGGCCCCAGCATTTT. Translation: CASSEVGPQHF.

This sequence joins TRBV28 and TRBJ2-3; TRBD1 matches 7 bases. Germline V CDR1 and CDR2: MDHEN, SYDVKM. The V gene end was trimmed by 5 bases and the J gene end by 4 bases; junction bases not matched to a gene: 9. There are 15 residues in the CDR3. In DNA form, the CDR3 reads TGTGCCAGCAGTCCACAACAGGGGACCGCAGATACGCAGTATTTT. Its translation: CASSPQQGTADTQYF.

This clone occurred once. The chain combines TRBV4-3 with TRBJ2-5, with 8 nucleotides matching TRBD1. The germline gives CDR1 LGHNA, CDR2 YSLEER. Trimming took 3 bases from V and 4 from J; bases not matched to a gene: 7. This CDR3 spans 15 amino acids. CDR3 amino acids: CASSHDRGSGETQYF. CDR3 DNA sequence: TGCGCCAGCAGCCATGACAGGGGCTCGGGAGAGACCCAGTACTTC.

By proportion, this clone is medium-sized (0.01 to 0.1%). V is TRBV11-1 and J is TRBJ1-1, with 7 bases matching TRBD1. This CDR3 has 13 amino acids. Trimming took 10 bases from V and 0 from J; bases not matched to a gene: 5. Germline CDR1 is SGHAT and CDR2 is FQDESV (reference sequence). For the CDR3, the DNA is TGTGCCATCCGACAGGGACTGAACACTGAAGCTTTCTTT. Translating gives CAIRQGLNTEAFF.

The V call is TRBV6-5, the J call TRBJ2-5, with D possibly matching TRBD2 (5 bases). The J call is uncertain, as TRBJ2-7 better fits the DNA end. CDR3 size: 14 residues. Germline loops: CDR1 MNHEY, CDR2 SVGAGI. The CDR3 protein is CASSQAAPRHEQYF. The CDR3, as DNA: TGTGCCAGCAGTCAAGCGGCCCCCCGCCACGAGCAGTACTTC.

V usage is TRBV5-1 and J usage is TRBJ1-2, with no clear D. CDR1 and CDR2 from the germline V gene are SGHRS and YFSETQ. V shed 0 bases and J shed 4 bases, with 7 bases lying between them. This CDR3 has 13 amino acids. The CDR3 nucleotides read TGCGCCAGCAGCTTGGAACAGAGCTATGGCTACACCTTC. Its translation: CASSLEQSYGYTF.

Note on this clone: Other DNA sequences in the same sample also yield this CDR3. The chain recombines TRBV30 with TRBJ2-7; TRBD1 agrees at 12 bases. Per germline, CDR1 GTSNPN and CDR2 SVGIG (reference sequence). This CDR3 is built from 14 residues. V dropped 2 bases and J dropped 3; count of bases not matched to a gene: 2. The CDR3: CAWSRDRGLYEQYF. CDR3 coding DNA: TGTGCCTGGAGTCGGGACAGGGGGCTCTACGAGCAGTACTTC. The whole variable domain, remainder taken from reference TRBV30 and TRBJ2-7, is SQTIHQWPATLVQPVGSPLSLECTVEGTSNPNLYWYRQAAGRGLQLLFYSVGIGQISSEVPQNLSASRPQDRQFILSSKKLLLSDSGFYLCAWSRDRGLYEQYFGPGTRLTVT.

The chain employs TRBV11-2 and TRBJ1-2; a possible D gene is TRBD1 (5 bases). The germline V gene encodes CDR1 SGHAT and CDR2 FQNNGV. Trimming pared 0 bases from V and 4 bases from J, leaving 9 bases between. This CDR3 contains 14 residues. In DNA form, the CDR3 reads TGTGCCAGCAGCTTAGATGTGACAGCCTATGGCTACACCTTC. Translation gives CASSLDVTAYGYTF.

The chain links TRBV2 to TRBJ2-7, with 12 bases identical to TRBD1. The trim removed 7 bases at V and 6 bases at J, leaving 4 bases unmatched. The CDR3 length is 13 residues. In germline, CDR1 is SNHLY, CDR2 FYNNEI. In DNA form, the CDR3 reads TGTGCCAGCACTCGGGACAGGGGGCGCGAGCAGTACTTC. Residues: CASTRDRGREQYF.

This clone was detected a few times. The chain couples TRBV30 to TRBJ1-4; D gene unclear. The CDR3 sequence is 12 residues long. The V end lost 8 bases, the J end lost 8 bases, and 15 bases lay between the germline ends. Germline-derived CDR1 and CDR2 are GTSNPN and SVGIG (reference sequence). Written as DNA, the CDR3 is TGTGCCGGGCGCCCTACGGGGGAAAAACTGTTTTTT. Its translation is CAGRPTGEKLFF.